The sequence of this T cell receptor (beta chain) was determined in a study of cytomegalovirus exposure and HLA in healthy donors. CDR1 is SNHLY, CDR2 FYNNEI, per germline. The CDR3 is 14 residues long. V was trimmed by 1 base and J by 3 bases, leaving 7 bases between them. Concerning this clone: Antigen: not known.

Study outcomes and limitations: TCR beta chains numbering about 160 were designated cytomegalovirus-associated.

Both 60 Vbeta primers and 13 Jbeta primers went into the PCR. Method: immunoSEQ multiplex PCR; TCRdb's copy keeps in-frame clones and lacks some. The data contain around 280,000 clones, approximately 90% of them singletons. This clonotype originated in a woman between 18 and 29 years old in good health and CMV-seronegative. This chain connects TRBV2 to TRBJ1-5; D unclear. The sample consisted of PBMCs. The CDR3 here is CASSEDKINQPQHF. The CDR3 DNA follows: TGTGCCAGCAGTGAAGACAAGATCAATCAGCCCCAGCATTTT.